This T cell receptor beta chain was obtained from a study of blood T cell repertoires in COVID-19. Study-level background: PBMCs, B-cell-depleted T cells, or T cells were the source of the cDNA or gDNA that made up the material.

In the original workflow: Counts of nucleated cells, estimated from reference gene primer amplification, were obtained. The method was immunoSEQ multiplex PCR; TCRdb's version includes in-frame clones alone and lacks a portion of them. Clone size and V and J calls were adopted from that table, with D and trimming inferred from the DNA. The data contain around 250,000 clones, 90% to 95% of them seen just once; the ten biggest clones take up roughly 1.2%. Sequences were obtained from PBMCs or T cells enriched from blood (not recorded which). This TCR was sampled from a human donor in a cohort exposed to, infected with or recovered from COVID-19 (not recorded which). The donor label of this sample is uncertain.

CDR3 coding DNA: TGTGCCTGGAGTGTACTGGTGGGGGCACAAGGCTACACCTTC. Protein sequence: CAWSVLVGAQGYTF. This chain joins TRBV30 and TRBJ1-2, with D tentatively TRBD1 (6 bases). Germline CDR1 GTSNPN, CDR2 SVGIG (reference sequence). V lost 0 bases, J lost 8 bases, and 16 bases lay in between. The CDR3 runs to 14 residues.